The following is a T cell receptor (beta chain) sequence with its context. What antigen it recognizes has not been identified. Based on the germline V gene (reference sequence), the CDR1 and CDR2 sequences are DFQATT and SNEGSKA. The CDR3 runs 13 amino acids, cysteine and phenylalanine included. No coding sequence is recorded. Sequenced using an Illumina HiSeq 2000. 5'RACE template switching, by which a universal primer site and unique molecular identifiers were added, was used to make TCR beta cDNA libraries. Synthesis of cDNA was primed from the TCR beta constant segment and was followed by two consecutive PCR amplification steps. In the source study's methods: MIGEC was used to demultiplex reads and group the reads by UMI, and MiTCR was used to assemble and quantify clonotypes. To exclude erroneous sequences, only TCR cDNA sequences supported by at least two reads were retained. The tcR package was used for downstream repertoire analysis, and clonotypes were matched across fractions by CDR3 nucleotide sequence plus V segment. Antigen specificity was annotated against VDJdb with VDJmatch, allowing one amino acid substitution in CDR3. TCRdb reprocessed the reads and lists each CDR3 protein sequence as a single entry, with no DNA. TCRdb, not the authors, supplied the V and J calls. Per the sample table, the count is some 460,000 distinct CDR3 sequences. The ten largest make up roughly 1.4% of the sample.

A commercial ELISA kit detecting HCMV-specific IgG in serum was used to determine HCMV serostatus. Ficoll density gradient centrifugation was used to isolate peripheral blood mononuclear cells from blood. The data derive from a study of T cells expressing NK-cell markers (dated by TCRdb to about 2020). A note on the overall study: In sorted CD3+CD56+NKG2C+, CD3+CD56+NKG2C- and CD3+CD56-NKG2C+ T-cell subsets from 7 or 8 donors, TCR beta-chain repertoires were profiled. Among the eight sequenced donors, only one was HCMV-seronegative, while the other seven were HCMV-seropositive. Randomly selected healthy volunteers, three men and five women, were used as the eight sequenced donors. Sequencing of the libraries produced 2 x 150 bp reads on Illumina HiSeq 2000/2500, MiSeq or NextSeq.

Study-level results and caveats: In six donors, the dominant CD3+CD56+NKG2C+ clonotypes ranked among the top 10 CD8+ clonotypes, making up 1.0-7.0% of CD8+ T cells. Those dominant clonotypes were again the most abundant among CD3+CD56-NKG2C+ cells in a handful of donors, at about 28.3-60.1%. It remained unclear whether the expanded NKG2C-expressing T cell clones were specific for HCMV antigens.

The specimen was blood T cells: a sorted CD56 or NKG2C T cell subset, CD4+ or CD8+ T cells, or bulk PBMC T cells (not recorded which). The rearrangement joined TRBV20-1 to TRBJ2-5; TCRdb's D gene call, TRBD2, goes unchecked for lack of DNA. This receptor was identified in a woman in her 50s in good health. Donor details come from another sample of the same person, matched by shared clones. Here the CDR3 is given as CSAPSPFQETQYF.